The clone carrying this T cell receptor (beta chain) was seen a handful of times. Its cognate antigen is unknown. Each CDR3 protein is one row after TCRdb ran MiXCR on the reads. This table has over 150,000 distinct CDR3 sequences, approximately 18% appearing once. The sample belongs to a study of T cell repertoires in cytomegalovirus infection. Whole-study findings and limits: There were HLA-C-restricted CMV-specific TCR beta clonotypes dominating the ex vivo response.

Sequencing was performed on CD8+ T cells from PBMCs. This TCR derives from a human donor in good health (CMV status not recorded). Some clones in this sample may be carry-over from other donors' samples.

The CDR3 here is CASSSTYTPRQENTEAFF. Written as DNA, the CDR3 is TGTGCCAGCAGCTCGACATACACCCCAAGACAGGAGAACACTGAAGCTTTCTTT. V usage is TRBV7-2 and J usage is TRBJ1-1; the D gene is possibly TRBD1 (6 bases). The CDR3 is made up of 18 amino acids. Germline V CDR1 and CDR2: SGHTA, FQGNSA. V gave up 4 bases and J gave up 1 base, with 22 bases separating them.